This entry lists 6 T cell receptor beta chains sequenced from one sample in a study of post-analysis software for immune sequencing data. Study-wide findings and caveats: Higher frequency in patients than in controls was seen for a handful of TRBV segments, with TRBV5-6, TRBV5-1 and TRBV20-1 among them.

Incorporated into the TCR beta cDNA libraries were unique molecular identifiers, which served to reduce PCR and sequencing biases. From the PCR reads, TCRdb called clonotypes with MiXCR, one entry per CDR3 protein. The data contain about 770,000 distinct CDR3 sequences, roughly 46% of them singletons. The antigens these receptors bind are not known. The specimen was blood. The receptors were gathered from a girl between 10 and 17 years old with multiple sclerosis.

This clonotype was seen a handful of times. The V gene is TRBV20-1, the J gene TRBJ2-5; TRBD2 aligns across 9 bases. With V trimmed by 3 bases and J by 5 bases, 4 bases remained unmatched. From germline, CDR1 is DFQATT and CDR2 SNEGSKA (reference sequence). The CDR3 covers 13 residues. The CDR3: CSARSGLAETQYF. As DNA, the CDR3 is TGCAGTGCTAGGTCCGGACTAGCGGAGACCCAGTACTTC.

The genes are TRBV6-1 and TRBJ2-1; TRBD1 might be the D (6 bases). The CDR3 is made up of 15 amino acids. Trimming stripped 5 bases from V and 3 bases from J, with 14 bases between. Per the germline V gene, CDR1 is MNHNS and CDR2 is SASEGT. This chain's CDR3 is CASSQQGAFYNEQFF. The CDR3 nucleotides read TGTGCCAGCAGTCAACAGGGAGCCTTCTACAATGAGCAGTTCTTC.

The CDR3 sequence: CASSYSRGFRGYEQYF. CDR3 coding DNA: TGTGCCAGCAGTTACTCTCGGGGATTTCGGGGTTACGAGCAGTACTTC. The chain carries TRBV6-5 and TRBJ2-7, with a possible D match to TRBD2 (5 bases). The germline V gene encodes CDR1 MNHEY and CDR2 SVGAGI. V was clipped by 0 bases and J by 4 bases, with 16 bases between them. The CDR3 is 16 residues long.

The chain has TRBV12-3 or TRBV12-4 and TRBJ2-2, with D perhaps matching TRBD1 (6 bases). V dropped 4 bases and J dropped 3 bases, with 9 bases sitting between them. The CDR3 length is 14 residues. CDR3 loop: CASSSGTYTGELFF. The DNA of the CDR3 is TGTGCCAGCAGTTCCGGGACATACACCGGGGAGCTGTTTTTT.

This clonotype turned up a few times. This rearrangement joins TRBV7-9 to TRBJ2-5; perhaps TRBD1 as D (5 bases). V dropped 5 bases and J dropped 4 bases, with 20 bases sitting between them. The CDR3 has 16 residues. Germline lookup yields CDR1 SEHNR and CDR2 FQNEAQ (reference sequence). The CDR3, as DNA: TGTGCCAGCAGCCCCCCTTCGGAAGGGGCGAGAGAGACCCAGTACTTC. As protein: CASSPPSEGARETQYF.

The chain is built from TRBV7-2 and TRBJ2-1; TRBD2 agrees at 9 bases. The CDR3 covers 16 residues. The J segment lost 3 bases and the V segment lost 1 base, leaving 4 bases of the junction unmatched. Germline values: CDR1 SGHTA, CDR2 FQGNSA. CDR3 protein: CASSLGSAGGYNEQFF. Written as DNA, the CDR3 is TGTGCCAGCAGCTTAGGTTCAGCGGGAGGCTACAATGAGCAGTTCTTC.